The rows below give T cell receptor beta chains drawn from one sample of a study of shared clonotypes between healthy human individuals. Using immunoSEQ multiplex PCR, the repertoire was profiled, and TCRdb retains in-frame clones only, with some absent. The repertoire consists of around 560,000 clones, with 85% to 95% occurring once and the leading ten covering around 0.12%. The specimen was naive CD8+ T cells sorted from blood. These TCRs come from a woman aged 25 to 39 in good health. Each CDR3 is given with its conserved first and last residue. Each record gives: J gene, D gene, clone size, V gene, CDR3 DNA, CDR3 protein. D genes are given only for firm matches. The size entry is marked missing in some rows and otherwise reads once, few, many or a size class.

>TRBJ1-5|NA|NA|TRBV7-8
TGTGCCAGCCGTGGGGGGGTCGATAGCAATCAGCCCCAGCATTTT
CASRGGVDSNQPQHF
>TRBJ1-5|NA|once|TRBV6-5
TGTGCCAGCAGGGCGACAGCTTATAGCAATCAGCCCCAGCATTTT
CASRATAYSNQPQHF
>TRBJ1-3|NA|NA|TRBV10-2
TGCGCCAGCAGTGAGACAGGAGCAAACACCATATATTTT
CASSETGANTIYF
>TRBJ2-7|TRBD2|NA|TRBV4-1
TGCGCCAGCAGCCTTACAAGCGGACTAGCGGGAACCTACGAGCAGTACTTC
CASSLTSGLAGTYEQYF
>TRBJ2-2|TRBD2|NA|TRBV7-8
TGTGCCAGCAGCCAAAGCGGGAGGAACACCGGGGAGCTGTTTTTT
CASSQSGRNTGELFF
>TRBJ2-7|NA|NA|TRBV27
TGTGCCAGCAGTTTGGGGGGATCCTACGAGCAGTACTTC
CASSLGGSYEQYF
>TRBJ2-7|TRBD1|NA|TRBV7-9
TGTGCCAGCAGCCCGGACAGGGCCAACTACGAGCAGTACTTC
CASSPDRANYEQYF
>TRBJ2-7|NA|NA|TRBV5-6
TGTGCCAGCAGCTTGGTGGGGGGCGAGCAGTACTTC
CASSLVGGEQYF
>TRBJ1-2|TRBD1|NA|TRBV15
TGTGCCACCAGCAGCGACAGGGGCGGGGGCTACACCTTC
CATSSDRGGGYTF
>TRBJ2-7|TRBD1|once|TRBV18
TGTGCCAGCTCACTGGGACAGTCCTCATACGAGCAGTACTTC
CASSLGQSSYEQYF
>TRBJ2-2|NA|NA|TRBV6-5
TGTGCCAGCAGTTACACGGCCGCGAACACCGGGGAGCTGTTTTTT
CASSYTAANTGELFF
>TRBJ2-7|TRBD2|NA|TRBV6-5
TGTGCCAGCAGTTATAGCGGGGGAATCTACGAGCAGTACTTC
CASSYSGGIYEQYF
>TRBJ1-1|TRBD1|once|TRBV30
TGTGCCTGGAGCCTAGACAGGGGGTTTACTGAAGCTTTCTTT
CAWSLDRGFTEAFF